This T cell receptor (beta chain) was recorded in a study of blood T cell repertoires in COVID-19. About the research overall: Samples of COVID-19 (acute and convalescent) were obtained from the United States, Italy and Spain. The analysed material was cDNA or gDNA that came from T cells, B-cell-depleted T cells, or PBMCs.

TCRdb's table, derived via immunoSEQ multiplex PCR, lists solely in-frame clones and lacks some. Of roughly 110,000 clones listed, approximately 85% are singletons. This CDR3 contains 16 residues. V lost 0 bases and J lost 5; bases outside the gene matches: 7. Germline CDR1 reads SGHDT; CDR2 reads YYEEEE. Patients of the Seattle cohort, enrolled during active infection, were followed longitudinally. The receptor's source is a woman aged 55-69 years with COVID-19, enrolled during active disease. Sequenced material: peripheral blood. The chain uses TRBV5-6 and TRBJ2-2, with TRBD2 identical over 7 bases. CDR3 residues: CASSLGFRGVTGELFF. For the CDR3, the DNA is TGTGCCAGCAGCTTGGGTTTTCGGGGGGTAACCGGGGAGCTGTTTTTT. Together with reference TRBV5-6 and TRBJ2-2, the CDR3 gives the full variable domain: DAGVTQSPTHLIKTRGQQVTLRCSPKSGHDTVSWYQQALGQGPQFIFQYYEEEERQRGNFPDRFSGHQFPNYSSELNVNALLLGDSALYLCASSLGFRGVTGELFFGEGSRLTVL.